The rows below give T cell receptor beta chains drawn from one sample of a study of blood T cell repertoires in COVID-19. Some clones are missing from TCRdb's copy, which holds only in-frame ones; the method was immunoSEQ multiplex PCR. The profile shows tens of thousands of clones, 65% to 85% of them singletons. The sample taken for sequencing was peripheral blood. These receptor sequences come from a woman aged 45-60 years with acute or convalescent COVID-19. Both conserved end residues are trimmed from each CDR3.

cdr3_aa | j_call | v_call
ASSTGLNEQY | TRBJ2-7 | TRBV5-1
ASSPPNSHGYT | TRBJ1-2 | TRBV18
ASSLNGVQETQY | TRBJ2-5 | TRBV5-4
ASNRDSSYGYT | TRBJ1-2 | TRBV2
AWMRRGGVGTEAF | TRBJ1-1 | TRBV30
ASSLSSGGQGDTQY | TRBJ2-3 | TRBV7-3
ASSLLSEETQY | TRBJ2-5 | TRBV28
ASSFGPPGTGIEKLF | TRBJ1-4 | TRBV28
ASSFEEAALIGTQY | TRBJ2-5 | TRBV5-1
SVELPLSSGVYNEQF | TRBJ2-1 | TRBV29-1
ASSPGRAETQY | TRBJ2-5 | TRBV7-8
ASSLGSGRTEAF | TRBJ1-1 | TRBV7-6
ASSLASGGADTQY | TRBJ2-3 | TRBV11-2
ASSLVGSGGSGNTIY | TRBJ1-3 | TRBV5-1
ASSLDRQGLLYEQY | TRBJ2-7 | TRBV7-2
ASTPGTTYNEQF | TRBJ2-1 | TRBV6-5
SGTTVNTEAF | TRBJ1-1 | TRBV29-1
ASQEAPDIGEQF | TRBJ2-1 | TRBV3-1/TRBV3-2
ATTGGFDTEAF | TRBJ1-1 | TRBV6-5
ASSPRGPDEKLF | TRBJ1-4 | TRBV5-1
ASSQSRALDNEQF | TRBJ2-1 | TRBV4-3
ASGTETEAF | TRBJ1-1 | TRBV12-3/TRBV12-4